Shown below are 11 T cell receptor beta chains from a single sample sequenced in a study of OX40 agonist ivuxolimab in advanced cancers. The repertoire was sequenced with immunoSEQ multiplex PCR; TCRdb's copy has only in-frame clones and lacks some. The table includes approximately 50,000 clones, 70% to 90% detected once. Material: CD4+ or CD8+ T cells sorted from blood, obtained in a trial of the OX40 agonist ivuxolimab. The receptors shown here come from an adult with an advanced solid tumor such as melanoma, head and neck, liver or kidney cancer.

V is TRBV4-1 and J is TRBJ2-7; D is unclear. CDR3 length equals 14 residues. Germline V gene sequence: CDR1 MGHRA, CDR2 YSYEKL. V was pared by 0 bases and J by 0 bases, with 6 bases between. CDR3 in amino acids: CASSQEAISYEQYF. The CDR3, as DNA: TGCGCCAGCAGCCAAGAGGCCATCTCCTACGAGCAGTACTTC.

The chain links TRBV30 to TRBJ1-2; weak D call: TRBD1 (6 bases). CDR1 and CDR2 (germline): GTSNPN, SVGIG (reference sequence). The CDR3 runs to 11 residues. The V gene lost 0 bases and the J gene lost 8 bases, with 7 bases spanning the gap. Written as DNA, the CDR3 is TGTGCCTGGAGTGTACAGGGAGGCTACACCTTC. This sequence encodes CAWSVQGGYTF.

The CDR3 coding sequence is TGTGCCAGCAGCGCGACAGGGACTAGCGGTACGCAGTATTTT. This codes for CASSATGTSGTQYF. V and J are TRBV7-7 and TRBJ2-3; 11 bases agree with TRBD2. Germline V gene lookup returns CDR1 SSHAT and CDR2 FNYEAQ (reference sequence). The CDR3 totals 14 residues. The V segment lost 5 bases and the J segment 8 bases; nucleotides outside the gene matches: 6. Full variable domain (remainder filled in from reference TRBV7-7 and TRBJ2-3): GAGVSQSPRYKVTKRGQDVTLRCDPISSHATLYWYQQALGQGPEFLTYFNYEAQPDKSGLPSDRFSAERPEGSISTLTIQRTEQRDSAMYRCASSATGTSGTQYFGPGTRLTVL.

The J gene is TRBJ2-7, the V gene TRBV25-1; TRBD1 agrees at 12 bases. In germline, CDR1 is MGHDK, CDR2 SYGVNS. The CDR3 contains 14 residues. Trimming took 6 bases from V and 4 from J; bases not matched to a gene: 4. DNA of the CDR3: TGTGCCAGCAGCAAGGGACAGGGGGCTTACGAGCAGTACTTC. It is translated as CASSKGQGAYEQYF.

The chain has TRBV11-2 and TRBJ2-1; 8 bases match TRBD1. Losses at the gene ends were 4 bases for V and 2 bases for J; bases not matched to a gene: 7. Germline loops: CDR1 SGHAT, CDR2 FQNNGV. This CDR3 region has 16 residues. The CDR3 nucleotides are TGTGCCAGCAGCTATCTCAGGGGGCCGACCTACAATGAGCAGTTCTTC. The encoded protein is CASSYLRGPTYNEQFF.

This clone has only one observation. The chain is built from TRBV6-5 and TRBJ1-5; 10 nucleotides align to TRBD1. With V trimmed by 0 bases and J by 7 bases, 3 bases remained unmatched. Germline lookup yields CDR1 MNHEY and CDR2 SVGAGI. The CDR3 runs to 15 residues. CDR3 protein: CASSYSGQGRQPQHF. The DNA for the CDR3 is TGTGCCAGCAGTTACTCGGGACAGGGGAGACAGCCCCAGCATTTT.

CDR3 sequence reads: CASSPFLGLFTDTQYF. CDR3 in DNA: TGTGCCAGCAGCCCCTTCCTCGGACTATTCACAGATACGCAGTATTTT. The chain joins TRBV7-2 to TRBJ2-3; D is possibly TRBD2 (6 bases). V lost 5 bases, J lost 2 bases, and 17 bases lay in between. Per the germline V gene, CDR1 is SGHTA and CDR2 is FQGNSA. This CDR3 is 16 amino acids long.

This clone was observed once. V and J are TRBV2 and TRBJ1-3; TRBD1 might be the D (5 bases). Germline V gene lookup returns CDR1 SNHLY and CDR2 FYNNEI. This CDR3 comprises 16 residues. V was clipped by 0 bases and J by 0 bases, with 9 bases between them. CDR3 protein: CASSEARGFSGNTIYF. DNA of the CDR3: TGTGCCAGCAGTGAAGCAAGGGGCTTCTCTGGAAACACCATATATTTT. Drawing the rest from reference TRBV2 and TRBJ1-3, the complete variable domain is EPEVTQTPSHQVTQMGQEVILRCVPISNHLYFYWYRQILGQKVEFLVSFYNNEISEKSEIFDDQFSVERPDGSNFTLKIRSTKLEDSAMYFCASSEARGFSGNTIYFGEGSWLTVV.

The count of this clone is one. V gene TRBV25-1 combines with J gene TRBJ1-2, with 7 nucleotides matching TRBD1. Per germline, CDR1 MGHDK and CDR2 SYGVNS. The V segment lost 4 bases and the J segment 7 bases; nucleotides outside the gene matches: 12. The CDR3 is 15 amino acids. The CDR3 here is CASSGPRGGASGYTF. CDR3 bases: TGTGCCAGCAGTGGGCCACGAGGGGGCGCCTCTGGCTACACCTTC.

This rearrangement joins TRBV2 to TRBJ2-7; D is unclear. The CDR3 extends over 12 amino acids. Trimming pared 3 bases from V and 1 base from J, leaving 4 bases between. Germline CDR1 and CDR2: SNHLY and FYNNEI. CDR3 protein: CASSDESYEQYF. The CDR3 nucleotides read TGTGCCAGCAGTGACGAATCCTACGAGCAGTACTTC.

This sequence joins TRBV5-1 and TRBJ1-6; 7 positions agree with TRBD1. Germline-derived CDR1 and CDR2 are SGHRS and YFSETQ. This CDR3 is 15 amino acids long. J lost 9 bases, V lost 2 bases, and 8 bases had no gene match. The CDR3 sequence is CASSFEGASGSPLHF. CDR3 DNA sequence: TGCGCCAGCAGCTTCGAGGGGGCATCGGGTTCACCCCTCCACTTT. The entire variable domain, with the rest obtained from reference TRBV5-1 and TRBJ1-6, is as follows: KAGVTQTPRYLIKTRGQQVTLSCSPISGHRSVSWYQQTPGQGLQFLFEYFSETQRNKGNFPGRFSGRQFSNSRSEMNVSTLELGDSALYLCASSFEGASGSPLHFGNGTRLTVT.